Below are 30 T cell receptor beta chains sequenced from a single sample in a study of chronic HIV infection and antiretroviral therapy. TCRdb fed the 5' RACE reads into MiXCR, producing one record per CDR3 protein. The sample shows 40,000 to 50,000 distinct CDR3 sequences, about 18% of them seen only once. Source material: peripheral blood. The receptor set was obtained from an adult who had HIV and had not received antiretroviral therapy, or was an uninfected healthy control (not recorded which).

This clonotype appeared a few times. The genes are TRBV15 and TRBJ1-6, with D perhaps TRBD1 (5 bases). Germline V gene sequence: CDR1 LNHNV, CDR2 YYDKDF (reference sequence). V lost 0 bases and J 5 bases, leaving 5 bases between the germline ends. The CDR3 extends over 14 amino acids. CDR3 residues: CATSRDRDNSPLHF. The CDR3, as DNA: TGTGCCACCAGCAGAGACAGGGATAATTCACCCCTCCACTTT. The whole variable domain, remainder taken from reference TRBV15 and TRBJ1-6, is DAMVIQNPRYQVTQFGKPVTLSCSQTLNHNVMYWYQQKSSQAPKLLFHYYDKDFNNEADTPDNFQSRRPNTSFCFLDIRSPGLGDTAMYLCATSRDRDNSPLHFGNGTRLTVT.

The sample holds a few counts of this clonotype. The chain has TRBV29-1 and TRBJ2-5, with 7 nucleotides matching TRBD2. The CDR3 loop spans 11 amino acids. Per germline, CDR1 SQVTM and CDR2 ANQGSEA. The V and J ends lost 4 bases and 4 bases, in that order; junction bases with no gene match: 0. CDR3: CSVGGGETQYF. The DNA for the CDR3 is TGCAGCGTTGGGGGGGGAGAGACCCAGTACTTC.

CDR3 DNA sequence: TGTGCCACCAGCAGAAACCAGGGGTCTGGGGCCAACGTCCTGACTTTC. It codes for CATSRNQGSGANVLTF. J is TRBJ2-6 and V is TRBV15, with D possibly being TRBD1 (6 bases). V was shortened by 2 bases and J by 1 base, with 9 bases between the two germline ends. Germline CDR1 LNHNV, CDR2 YYDKDF (reference sequence). The length of the CDR3 is 16 residues.

The CDR3 is CASSPKTEAFF. CDR3 DNA: TGTGCCAGCAGCCCGAAGACTGAAGCTTTCTTT. The V call is TRBV7-9, the J call TRBJ1-1; D ambiguous. The V gene lost 5 bases and the J gene lost 5 bases, with 6 bases spanning the gap. This CDR3 spans 11 amino acids. Germline V gene data show CDR1 as SEHNR and CDR2 as FQNEAQ (reference sequence).

V gene TRBV10-3 combines with J gene TRBJ2-7; D might be TRBD1 (5 bases). The CDR3 has 14 amino acids. Germline-derived CDR1 and CDR2 are ENHRY and SYGVKD. Trimming took 1 base from V and 1 from J, leaving 8 bases between them. CDR3 bases: TGTGCCATCAGTGAGTTGTCAGGGTCCTACGAGCAGTACTTC. Its protein is CAISELSGSYEQYF.

This clonotype was seen more than once but under ten times. The chain has TRBV29-1 and TRBJ1-2; tentatively, D is TRBD1 (5 bases). CDR3 length: 15 amino acids. Trimming took off 1 base at V and 2 bases at J, with 14 bases between the two ends. Germline CDR1 and CDR2: SQVTM and ANQGSEA. The CDR3, as DNA: TGCAGCGTTGAAGCGGGGGGAGGGGTGAACTATGGCTACACCTTC. Its translation: CSVEAGGGVNYGYTF. Full variable domain (rest looked up from reference TRBV29-1 and TRBJ1-2): SAVISQKPSRDICQRGTSLTIQCQVDSQVTMMFWYRQQPGQSLTLIATANQGSEATYESGFVIDKFPISRPNLTFSTLTVSNMSPEDSSIYLCSVEAGGGVNYGYTFGSGTRLTVV.

This sequence joins TRBV7-2 and TRBJ2-5, with 8 bases matching TRBD2. Losses at the gene ends were 6 bases for V and 4 bases for J; bases not matched to a gene: 10. From germline, CDR1 is SGHTA and CDR2 FQGNSA. The CDR3 loop spans 15 amino acids. The CDR3 DNA reads TGTGCCAGCAGTCCCTCCGGGACTAGTAGAGAGACCCAGTACTTC. Translation gives CASSPSGTSRETQYF.

This clonotype was observed a few times. The chain uses TRBV9 and TRBJ2-7; TRBD2 matches 8 bases. CDR1 SGDLS and CDR2 YYNGEE come from the germline V gene. This CDR3 spans 16 amino acids. V lost 4 bases to trimming and J lost 6 bases; unmatched junction nucleotides: 15. CDR3 DNA sequence: TGTGCCAGCAGCTCTGCTAGCGGGCCTCGAGGGGTCGAGCAGTACTTC. Translated: CASSSASGPRGVEQYF.

V gene TRBV10-2 combines with J gene TRBJ1-2; D gene unclear. The CDR3 is 12 residues long. Trimming removed 8 bases at V and 6 bases at J, with 13 bases between. Germline V CDR1 and CDR2: WSHSY, SAAADI. The CDR3 region has the DNA TGCGCCAGCGGGTCCCTTAGGGATGGCTACACCTTC. It yields the protein CASGSLRDGYTF.

This clonotype has just a few counts. The chain is built from TRBV6-5 and TRBJ2-3; the D is unclear. Trimming cost V 5 bases and J 1 base, with 7 bases left between them. The CDR3 runs 13 residues. Germline CDR1 MNHEY, CDR2 SVGAGI. CDR3 sequence: CASSPIRTDTQYF. For the CDR3, the DNA is TGTGCCAGCAGTCCTATCCGCACAGATACGCAGTATTTT.

The chain joins TRBV4-1 to TRBJ2-3, with 8 positions matching TRBD2. The trim removed 3 bases at V and 2 bases at J, leaving 10 bases unmatched. The CDR3 spans 17 residues. Germline V gene lookup returns CDR1 MGHRA and CDR2 YSYEKL. CDR3 sequence reads: CASSQMLTSGITDTQYF. CDR3 nucleotides: TGCGCCAGCAGCCAGATGCTCACTAGCGGAATCACAGATACGCAGTATTTT.

This chain joins TRBV20-1 and TRBJ2-1; D unclear. This CDR3 contains 11 residues. Germline loops: CDR1 DFQATT, CDR2 SNEGSKA (reference sequence). Trimming stripped 6 bases from V and 6 bases from J, with 9 bases between. CDR3 protein: CSATPSNEQFF. The CDR3 bases are TGCAGTGCAACCCCTAGCAATGAGCAGTTCTTC.

This chain connects TRBV7-8 to TRBJ2-7, with 7 bases aligning to TRBD2. There are 16 residues in the CDR3. CDR1 and CDR2 from the germline V gene are SGHVS and FQNEAQ. Trimming removed 1 base from V and 4 bases from J; junction bases left unmatched: 10. CDR3 sequence (DNA): TGTGCCAGCAGCTTAGGGCGGGAGAGTTTCCGTTACGAGCAGTACTTC. As protein: CASSLGRESFRYEQYF.

This clonotype occurred a few times. The CDR3 protein is CASRDTTGAYF. The CDR3 bases are TGTGCCAGCAGAGACACGACAGGGGCTTACTTC. The gene calls are TRBV28 and TRBJ2-7, with 8 nucleotides matching TRBD1. The CDR3 consists of 11 residues. Trimming took 6 bases from V and 13 from J; bases not matched to a gene: 8. CDR1 MDHEN and CDR2 SYDVKM come from the germline V gene.

The gene calls are TRBV4-1 and TRBJ2-3; D possibly corresponds to TRBD2 (6 bases). The germline gives CDR1 MGHRA, CDR2 YSYEKL. Trimming removed 3 bases at V and 0 bases at J, with 13 bases between. This CDR3 contains 16 residues. The CDR3 loop is CASSQLQRASTDTQYF. The CDR3 DNA follows: TGCGCCAGCAGCCAGCTCCAGCGGGCAAGCACAGATACGCAGTATTTT.

This clonotype was found a few times. The chain employs TRBV6-4 and TRBJ2-1; D remains ambiguous. Germline CDR1 reads MRHNA; CDR2 reads SNTAGT. The V and J ends lost 4 bases and 1 base respectively, with 11 bases between them. The CDR3 contains 15 residues. The CDR3 sequence: CASSVTSSSYNEQFF. The CDR3 DNA sequence: TGTGCCAGCAGTGTGACTTCCTCGTCCTACAATGAGCAGTTCTTC.

This clonotype was recorded at least ten times. This chain links TRBV2 with TRBJ2-1, with 7 bases lining up with TRBD1. This CDR3 has 14 amino acids. In germline, CDR1 is SNHLY, CDR2 FYNNEI. V dropped 9 bases and J dropped 0; count of bases not matched to a gene: 5. The CDR3 DNA is TGTGCCAGAGCGACAGGGAGCTCCTACAATGAGCAGTTCTTC. Amino acid sequence: CARATGSSYNEQFF. The whole variable domain, filled in from reference TRBV2 and TRBJ2-1, reads EPEVTQTPSHQVTQMGQEVILRCVPISNHLYFYWYRQILGQKVEFLVSFYNNEISEKSEIFDDQFSVERPDGSNFTLKIRSTKLEDSAMYFCARATGSSYNEQFFGPGTRLTVL.

This chain connects TRBV11-2 to TRBJ2-1; 10 bases are shared with TRBD2. CDR3 length equals 16 residues. Germline V gives CDR1 SGHAT, CDR2 FQNNGV. V lost 1 base and J lost 4; bases outside the gene matches: 4. CDR3 sequence (DNA): TGTGCCAGCAGCTTAGTAGGGACTAGCGTATACAATGAGCAGTTCTTC. The encoded protein is CASSLVGTSVYNEQFF.

This chain links TRBV28 with TRBJ2-6, with D maybe TRBD2 (6 bases). The ends were cut back, 5 bases at V and 0 bases at J, with 26 bases in the middle. Per the germline V gene, CDR1 is MDHEN and CDR2 is SYDVKM. The CDR3 sequence is 21 residues long. CDR3 sequence (DNA): TGTGCCAGCAGTATTTCTCCGGGACGGCCGAAGGGACTCTCTGGGGCCAACGTCCTGACTTTC. Translation: CASSISPGRPKGLSGANVLTF.

This clonotype was seen a handful of times. The chain links TRBV5-1 to TRBJ1-1; TRBD1 might be the D (5 bases). In germline, CDR1 is SGHRS, CDR2 YFSETQ. V was trimmed by 5 bases and J by 4 bases, leaving 15 bases between them. The CDR3 is made up of 14 amino acids. For the CDR3, the DNA is TGCGCCAGCAGTTCGGCGGGGGTCGGCACTGAAGCTTTCTTT. Translating gives CASSSAGVGTEAFF.

The chain combines TRBV6-5 with TRBJ1-6; D is undetermined. Trimming stripped 2 bases from V and 7 bases from J, with 3 bases between. Looked up from germline, CDR1 is MNHEY and CDR2 is SVGAGI. The CDR3 runs 12 residues. The CDR3 region is CASSYENSPLHF. As DNA, the CDR3 is TGTGCCAGCAGTTACGAGAATTCACCCCTCCACTTT.

The chain uses TRBV19 and TRBJ1-6; D gene uncertain. Trimming stripped 9 bases from V and 6 bases from J, with 12 bases between. This CDR3 has 13 residues. Per germline, CDR1 LNHDA and CDR2 SQIVND (reference sequence). As DNA, the CDR3 is TGTGCCAGCGCACCGGAATCTAATTCACCCCTCCACTTT. Its protein is CASAPESNSPLHF. The full variable domain, completed using reference TRBV19 and TRBJ1-6, is DGGITQSPKYLFRKEGQNVTLSCEQNLNHDAMYWYRQDPGQGLRLIYYSQIVNDFQKGDIAEGYSVSREKKESFPLTVTSAQKNPTAFYLCASAPESNSPLHFGNGTRLTVT.

J is TRBJ2-4 and V is TRBV25-1; D is unresolved. This CDR3 spans 13 amino acids. CDR1 is MGHDK, CDR2 SYGVNS, per germline. The germline V and J ends were trimmed by 5 bases and 0 bases, with 5 bases remaining between them. The CDR3 reads CASSPLAKNIQYF. The CDR3 DNA follows: TGTGCCAGCAGTCCCCTAGCCAAAAACATTCAGTACTTC.

The chain links TRBV9 to TRBJ1-1, with D possibly matching TRBD1 (6 bases). There are 13 residues in the CDR3. The V and J ends lost 3 bases and 8 bases respectively, with 14 bases between them. CDR1 and CDR2 (germline): SGDLS, YYNGEE. DNA for the CDR3: TGTGCCAGCAGCGCCCTCACACAGGGAGAAGCTTTCTTT. This encodes CASSALTQGEAFF.

The gene calls are TRBV10-2 and TRBJ1-1, with D perhaps matching TRBD1 (5 bases). The V and J ends lost 2 bases and 2 bases respectively, with 9 bases between them. The CDR3 is made up of 14 amino acids. Germline V gene lookup returns CDR1 WSHSY and CDR2 SAAADI. CDR3 sequence reads: CASSERRGNTEAFF. CDR3 sequence (DNA): TGCGCCAGCAGTGAGAGGAGGGGCAACACTGAAGCTTTCTTT.

This chain uses TRBV28 with TRBJ1-2; D not certain. V was cut by 2 bases and J by 8 bases, with 12 bases left in between. Germline CDR1 is MDHEN and CDR2 is SYDVKM. CDR3 length: 13 residues. The CDR3 region has the DNA TGTGCCAGCAGTTTAATTGGGAGTGCGGGCTACACCTTC. Its translation: CASSLIGSAGYTF.

This clonotype came up a few times. V and J are TRBV4-1 and TRBJ2-5; possibly TRBD2 for D (6 bases). Germline V gene lookup returns CDR1 MGHRA and CDR2 YSYEKL. V was cut by 0 bases and J by 4 bases, with 12 bases left in between. The CDR3 runs 15 residues. The CDR3 protein is CASSQDRTSPETQYF. The CDR3 DNA follows: TGCGCCAGCAGCCAAGATAGAACTAGCCCAGAGACCCAGTACTTC.

This clonotype was detected a few times. The chain couples TRBV27 to TRBJ2-1; 7 nucleotides match TRBD2. The CDR3 is 14 amino acids. Germline V gives CDR1 MNHEY, CDR2 SMNVEV (reference sequence). Trimming cost V 4 bases and J 5 bases; bases outside gene matches: 5. The CDR3 loop reads CASSYLGLNNEQFF. The CDR3 nucleotides read TGTGCCAGCAGTTACTTGGGACTAAACAATGAGCAGTTCTTC.

This clonotype was seen only a few times. This chain connects TRBV4-2 to TRBJ1-1, with D possibly TRBD1 on 5 matching bases. The CDR3 length is 15 residues. V dropped 0 bases and J dropped 6 bases, with 14 bases sitting between them. Germline V gene lookup returns CDR1 LGHNA and CDR2 YNFKEQ. The CDR3 DNA sequence: TGTGCCAGCAGCCAAGATGCGGGGGGGTGGGCTGAAGCTTTCTTT. The encoded protein is CASSQDAGGWAEAFF.

This clonotype has more than one count but fewer than ten. CDR3 loop: CASSQDSSGRRFF. The DNA of the CDR3 is TGTGCCAGCAGCCAAGATAGTAGCGGGAGAAGGTTCTTC. The chain employs TRBV4-2 and TRBJ2-1, with 9 bases matching TRBD2. Losses at the gene ends were 0 bases for V and 15 bases for J; bases not matched to a gene: 6. This CDR3 comprises 13 residues. Germline V gives CDR1 LGHNA, CDR2 YNFKEQ.